The following is a T cell receptor beta chain sequence with its context. Sequencing used immunoSEQ multiplex PCR; TCRdb keeps in-frame clones, though not all of them. The data show about 350,000 clones, roughly 86% seen once. The data were taken from a study of blood T cell repertoires in COVID-19. Sequencing input: peripheral blood. This receptor was identified in a man aged 30-40 years with COVID-19, enrolled during active disease.

The CDR3 DNA reads as TGTGCCAGCAGCTTTACCCCGGGGACAACCACCTACAATGAGCAGTTCTTC. Translating it yields CASSFTPGTTTYNEQFF. V and J are TRBV11-2 and TRBJ2-1, with a tentative D call TRBD1 (6 bases). The CDR3 loop spans 17 amino acids. The germline V and J ends were trimmed by 3 bases and 2 bases, with 17 bases remaining between them. Germline values: CDR1 SGHAT, CDR2 FQNNGV. Drawing the rest from reference TRBV11-2 and TRBJ2-1, the complete variable domain is EAGVAQSPRYKIIEKRQSVAFWCNPISGHATLYWYQQILGQGPKLLIQFQNNGVVDDSQLPKDRFSAERLKGVDSTLKIQPAKLEDSAVYLCASSFTPGTTTYNEQFFGPGTRLTVL.